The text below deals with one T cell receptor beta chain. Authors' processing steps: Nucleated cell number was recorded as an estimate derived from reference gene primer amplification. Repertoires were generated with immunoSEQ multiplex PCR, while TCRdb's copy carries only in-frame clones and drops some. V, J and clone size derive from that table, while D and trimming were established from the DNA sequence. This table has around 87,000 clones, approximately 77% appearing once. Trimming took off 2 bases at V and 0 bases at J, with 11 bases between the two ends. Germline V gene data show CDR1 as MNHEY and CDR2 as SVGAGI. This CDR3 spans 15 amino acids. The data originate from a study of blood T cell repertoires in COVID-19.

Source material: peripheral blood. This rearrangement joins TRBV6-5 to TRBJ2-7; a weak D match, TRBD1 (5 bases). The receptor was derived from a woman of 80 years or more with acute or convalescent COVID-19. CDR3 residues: CASSYGQGLSYEQYF. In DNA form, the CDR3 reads TGTGCCAGCAGTTACGGGCAGGGCCTCTCCTACGAGCAGTACTTC.